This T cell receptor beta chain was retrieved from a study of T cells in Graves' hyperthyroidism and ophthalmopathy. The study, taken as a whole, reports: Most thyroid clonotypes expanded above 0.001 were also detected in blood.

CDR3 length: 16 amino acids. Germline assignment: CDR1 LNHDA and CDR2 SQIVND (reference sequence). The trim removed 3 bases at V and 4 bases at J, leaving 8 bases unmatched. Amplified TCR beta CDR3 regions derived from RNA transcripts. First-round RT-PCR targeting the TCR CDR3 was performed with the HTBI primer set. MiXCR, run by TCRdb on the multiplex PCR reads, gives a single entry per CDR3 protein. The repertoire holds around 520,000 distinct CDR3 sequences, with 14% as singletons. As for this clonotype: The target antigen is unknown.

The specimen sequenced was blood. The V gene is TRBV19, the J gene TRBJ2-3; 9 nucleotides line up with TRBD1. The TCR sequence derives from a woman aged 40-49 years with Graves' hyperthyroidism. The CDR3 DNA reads TGTGCCAGTAGTATCTCCTCCGGGACAGGGCCAGATACGCAGTATTTT. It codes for CASSISSGTGPDTQYF.